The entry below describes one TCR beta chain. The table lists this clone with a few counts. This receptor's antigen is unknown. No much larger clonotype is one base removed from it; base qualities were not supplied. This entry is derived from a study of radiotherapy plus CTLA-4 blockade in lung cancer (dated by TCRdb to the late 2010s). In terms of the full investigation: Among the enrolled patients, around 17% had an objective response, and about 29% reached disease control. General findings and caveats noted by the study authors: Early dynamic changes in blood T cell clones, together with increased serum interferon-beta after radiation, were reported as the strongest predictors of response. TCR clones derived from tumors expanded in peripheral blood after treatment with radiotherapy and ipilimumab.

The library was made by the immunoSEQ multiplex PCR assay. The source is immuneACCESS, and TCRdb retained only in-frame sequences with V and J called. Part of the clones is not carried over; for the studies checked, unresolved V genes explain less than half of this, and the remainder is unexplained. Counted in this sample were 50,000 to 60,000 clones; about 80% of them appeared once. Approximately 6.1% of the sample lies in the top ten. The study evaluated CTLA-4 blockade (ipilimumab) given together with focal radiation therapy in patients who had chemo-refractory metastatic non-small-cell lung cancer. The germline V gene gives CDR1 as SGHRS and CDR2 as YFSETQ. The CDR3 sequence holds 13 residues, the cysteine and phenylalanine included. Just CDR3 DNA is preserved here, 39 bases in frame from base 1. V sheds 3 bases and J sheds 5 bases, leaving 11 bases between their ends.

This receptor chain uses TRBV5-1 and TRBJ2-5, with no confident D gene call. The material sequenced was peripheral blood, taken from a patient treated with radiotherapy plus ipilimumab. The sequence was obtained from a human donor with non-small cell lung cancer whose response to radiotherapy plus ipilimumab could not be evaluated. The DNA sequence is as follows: TGCGCCAGCAGCTCCTTCCTCGGGGAGACCCAGTACTTC. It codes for CASSSFLGETQYF.